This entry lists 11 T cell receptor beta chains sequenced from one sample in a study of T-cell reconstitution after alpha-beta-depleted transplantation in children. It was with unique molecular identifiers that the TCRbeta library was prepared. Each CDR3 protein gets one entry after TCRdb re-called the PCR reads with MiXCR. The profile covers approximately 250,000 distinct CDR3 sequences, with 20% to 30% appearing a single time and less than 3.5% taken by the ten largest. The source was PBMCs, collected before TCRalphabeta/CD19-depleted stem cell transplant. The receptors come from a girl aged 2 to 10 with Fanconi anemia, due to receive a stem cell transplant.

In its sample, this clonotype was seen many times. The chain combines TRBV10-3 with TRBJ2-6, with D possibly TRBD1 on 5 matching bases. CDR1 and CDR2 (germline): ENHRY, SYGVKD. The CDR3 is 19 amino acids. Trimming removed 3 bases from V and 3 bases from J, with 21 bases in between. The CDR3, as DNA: TGTGCCATCAGTGACAGGGATGGACGGAATGGGATTGGGGCCAACGTCCTGACTTTC. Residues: CAISDRDGRNGIGANVLTF.

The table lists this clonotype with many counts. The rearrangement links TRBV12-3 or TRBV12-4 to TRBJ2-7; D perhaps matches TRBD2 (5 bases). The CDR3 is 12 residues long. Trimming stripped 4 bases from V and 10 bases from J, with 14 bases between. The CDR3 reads CASSSSTGLQYF. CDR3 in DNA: TGTGCCAGCAGTTCCTCAACCGGACTCCAGTACTTC.

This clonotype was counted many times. CDR3 coding DNA: TGTGCCAGCAGCTCCGGGACTAGCGAGACCCAGTACTTC. Protein product: CASSSGTSETQYF. The V gene is TRBV7-3, the J gene TRBJ2-5; 9 bases match TRBD2. This CDR3 comprises 13 residues. Germline loops: CDR1 SGHTA, CDR2 FQGTGA. Trimming took 4 bases from V and 5 from J; bases not matched to a gene: 2.

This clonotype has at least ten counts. The CDR3 DNA is TGTGCCAGCAGCCCAACAGGGGGCATAGAGACCCAGTACTTC. It encodes CASSPTGGIETQYF. This chain joins TRBV12-3 or TRBV12-4 and TRBJ2-5, with 9 bases matching TRBD1. The CDR3 is 14 residues long. V lost 6 bases to trimming and J lost 4 bases; unmatched junction nucleotides: 6.

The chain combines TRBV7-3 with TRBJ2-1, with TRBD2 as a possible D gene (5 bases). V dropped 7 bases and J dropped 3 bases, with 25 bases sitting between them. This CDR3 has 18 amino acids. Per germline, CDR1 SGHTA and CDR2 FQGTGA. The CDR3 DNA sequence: TGTGCCAGCACCATCCCCCAGGTTAAGGAGGCCCACTACAATGAGCAGTTCTTC. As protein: CASTIPQVKEAHYNEQFF.

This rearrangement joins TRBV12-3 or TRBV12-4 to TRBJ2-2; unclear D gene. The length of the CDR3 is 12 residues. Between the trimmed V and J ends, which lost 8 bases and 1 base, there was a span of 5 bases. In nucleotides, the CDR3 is TGTGCCAGCCCGCGGAACACCGGGGAGCTGTTTTTT. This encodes CASPRNTGELFF.

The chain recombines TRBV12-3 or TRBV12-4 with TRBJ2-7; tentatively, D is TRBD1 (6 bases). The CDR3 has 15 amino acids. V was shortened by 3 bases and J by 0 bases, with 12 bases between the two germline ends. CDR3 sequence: CASSFGRGSSYEQYF. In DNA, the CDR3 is TGTGCCAGCAGTTTCGGCAGGGGAAGCTCCTACGAGCAGTACTTC.

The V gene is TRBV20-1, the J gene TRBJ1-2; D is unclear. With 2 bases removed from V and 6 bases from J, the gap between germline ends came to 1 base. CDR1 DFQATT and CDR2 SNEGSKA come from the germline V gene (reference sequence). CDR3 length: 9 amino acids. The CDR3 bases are TGCAGTGCTAGAAATGGCTACACCTTC. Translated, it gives CSARNGYTF.

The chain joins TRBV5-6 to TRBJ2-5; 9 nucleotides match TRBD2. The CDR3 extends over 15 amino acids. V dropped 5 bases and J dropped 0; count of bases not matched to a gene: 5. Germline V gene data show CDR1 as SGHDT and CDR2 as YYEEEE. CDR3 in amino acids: CASRLSGGNQETQYF. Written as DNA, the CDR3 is TGTGCCAGCAGATTGAGCGGGGGGAACCAAGAGACCCAGTACTTC.

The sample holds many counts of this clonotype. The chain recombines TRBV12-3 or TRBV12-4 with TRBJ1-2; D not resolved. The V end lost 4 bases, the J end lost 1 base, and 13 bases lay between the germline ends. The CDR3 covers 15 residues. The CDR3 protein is CASSSLTHYNYGYTF. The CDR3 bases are TGTGCCAGCAGTTCTCTCACACATTATAACTATGGCTACACCTTC.

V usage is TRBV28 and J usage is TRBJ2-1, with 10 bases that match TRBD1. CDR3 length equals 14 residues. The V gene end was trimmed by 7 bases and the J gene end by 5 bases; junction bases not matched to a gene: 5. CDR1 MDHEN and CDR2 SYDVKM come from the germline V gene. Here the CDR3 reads CASTSDRGHNEQFF. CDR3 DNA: TGTGCCAGCACCTCCGACAGGGGGCACAATGAGCAGTTCTTC.